The sample holds many counts of the clone carrying this TCR beta chain. Trimming shortened V by 3 bases and J by 5 bases, and 8 bases separated the two germline ends. The germline gives CDR1 MGHDK, CDR2 SYGVNS. CDR3 length: 14 residues. Unique molecular identifiers were attached to individual cDNA molecules. TCRdb processed the 5' RACE reads anew with MiXCR; each CDR3 protein has one entry. Of roughly 51,000 distinct CDR3 sequences detected, around 9.1% appear once; the ten largest clones hold 8% to 10%. These data are taken from a study of early T cells in non-severe SARS-CoV-2 infection. This TCR derives from an adult who was a healthcare worker with PCR-confirmed SARS-CoV-2 infection or an uninfected control (not recorded which). Sequencing input: whole blood. J is TRBJ1-6 and V is TRBV25-1, with D possibly being TRBD1 (6 bases). CDR3 region: CASSENRDNSPLHF. Here the CDR3 DNA reads TGTGCCAGCAGTGAGAACAGGGATAATTCACCCCTCCACTTT.